A selection of T cell receptor beta chains follows, all from one sample in a study of cytomegalovirus exposure and HLA in healthy donors. Using immunoSEQ multiplex PCR, the repertoire was profiled, and TCRdb retains in-frame clones only, with some absent. The sample lists 110,000 to 150,000 clones; about 95% were seen once. Sequenced: PBMCs. All receptors come from a young man in good health and CMV-seropositive. The CDR3 runs from the conserved cysteine through the conserved F or W. The order of the fields is clone size, J gene, V gene, D gene, CDR3 DNA, CDR3 protein. A D gene is named only where the DNA matches it firmly. Size values are once, few and many counts, or a class for expanded clones, and some rows have none.

clone_size: -
j_call: TRBJ1-2
v_call: TRBV10-2
d_call: -
cdr3_nt: TGCGCCAGCAGTGAGGCTCTCTCTAATGGCTACACCTTC
cdr3_aa: CASSEALSNGYTF

clone_size: once
j_call: TRBJ2-1
v_call: TRBV7-6
d_call: TRBD1
cdr3_nt: TGTGCCAGCAGCTTATGGACAGGGGAAAACAATGAGCAGTTCTTC
cdr3_aa: CASSLWTGENNEQFF

clone_size: -
j_call: TRBJ1-3
v_call: TRBV7-9
d_call: -
cdr3_nt: TGTGCCAGCAGCTTATCCTCCCGGTCTGGAAACACCATATATTTT
cdr3_aa: CASSLSSRSGNTIYF

clone_size: -
j_call: TRBJ1-2
v_call: TRBV19
d_call: -
cdr3_nt: TGTGCCAGTAGAGAAGAGACAGGCGACTATGGCTACACCTTC
cdr3_aa: CASREETGDYGYTF

clone_size: once
j_call: TRBJ2-2
v_call: TRBV14
d_call: -
cdr3_nt: TGTGCCAGCAGCCATAAGACGCACAGCAACACCGGGGAGCTGTTTTTT
cdr3_aa: CASSHKTHSNTGELFF

clone_size: -
j_call: TRBJ1-2
v_call: TRBV11-2
d_call: TRBD1
cdr3_nt: TGTGCCAGCAGCTTAGAAGGGACAGGTTTGAGTGGCTACACCTTC
cdr3_aa: CASSLEGTGLSGYTF

clone_size: once
j_call: TRBJ2-7
v_call: TRBV5-1
d_call: -
cdr3_nt: TGCGCCAGCAGCTTGGGGGTGGAGACAGTCTACGAGCAGTACTTC
cdr3_aa: CASSLGVETVYEQYF

clone_size: -
j_call: TRBJ2-5
v_call: TRBV6-5
d_call: TRBD2
cdr3_nt: TGTGCCAGCAGGTCCCCTGGGACTATCCAGACCCAGTACTTC
cdr3_aa: CASRSPGTIQTQYF

clone_size: once
j_call: TRBJ2-3
v_call: TRBV25-1
d_call: -
cdr3_nt: TGTGCCAGCAGTGAGTCCGGGGTTGCGGGAGATACGCAGTATTTT
cdr3_aa: CASSESGVAGDTQYF

clone_size: -
j_call: TRBJ2-7
v_call: TRBV18
d_call: -
cdr3_nt: TGTGCCAGCTCACCACCGGGGAGTAAGCGTAGCACCTACGAGCAGTACTTC
cdr3_aa: CASSPPGSKRSTYEQYF

clone_size: -
j_call: TRBJ1-1
v_call: TRBV6-5
d_call: -
cdr3_nt: TGTGCCAGCAGCCAACCGGGGGGCACTGAAGCTTTCTTT
cdr3_aa: CASSQPGGTEAFF

clone_size: -
j_call: TRBJ1-2
v_call: TRBV9
d_call: -
cdr3_nt: TGTGCCAGCAGCTTACAGGGCACTAACTATGGCTACACCTTC
cdr3_aa: CASSLQGTNYGYTF

clone_size: -
j_call: TRBJ2-2
v_call: TRBV20-1
d_call: -
cdr3_nt: TGCAGTGCCCGAGGCACCGGGGAGCTGTTTTTT
cdr3_aa: CSARGTGELFF

clone_size: few
j_call: TRBJ2-5
v_call: TRBV6-1
d_call: TRBD1
cdr3_nt: TGTGCCAGCAGTGAAGGACAGGGCTGGGAGACCCAGTACTTC
cdr3_aa: CASSEGQGWETQYF

clone_size: -
j_call: TRBJ1-2
v_call: TRBV5-4
d_call: -
cdr3_nt: TGTGCCAGCAGCTTATCAGGGACATATGGCTACACCTTC
cdr3_aa: CASSLSGTYGYTF

clone_size: -
j_call: TRBJ2-1
v_call: TRBV27
d_call: TRBD2
cdr3_nt: TGTGCCAGCAGTCTCCAACCCGGGGGGGATGAGCAGTTCTTC
cdr3_aa: CASSLQPGGDEQFF

clone_size: once
j_call: TRBJ2-7
v_call: TRBV4-1
d_call: TRBD2
cdr3_nt: TGCGCCAGCAGCGATAGGACTAGCGGGATTATATCCTACGAGCAGTACTTC
cdr3_aa: CASSDRTSGIISYEQYF

clone_size: -
j_call: TRBJ1-1
v_call: TRBV5-1
d_call: -
cdr3_nt: TGCGCCAGCAGCTTGGGGGGACAGAACACTGAAGCTTTCTTT
cdr3_aa: CASSLGGQNTEAFF

clone_size: -
j_call: TRBJ2-7
v_call: TRBV5-4
d_call: TRBD2
cdr3_nt: TGTGCCAGCAGCGCGATAGCGGGAAGCTCCTACGAGCAGTACTTC
cdr3_aa: CASSAIAGSSYEQYF

clone_size: once
j_call: TRBJ1-1
v_call: TRBV9
d_call: TRBD1
cdr3_nt: TGTGCCAGCAGCGTAGTGGCAGGGGGCGCCGGACCTGAAGCTTTCTTT
cdr3_aa: CASSVVAGGAGPEAFF

clone_size: -
j_call: TRBJ1-4
v_call: TRBV7-9
d_call: -
cdr3_nt: TGTGCCAGCAGCCTAAAGGACAGACCAACTAATGAAAAACTGTTTTTT
cdr3_aa: CASSLKDRPTNEKLFF

clone_size: -
j_call: TRBJ1-1
v_call: TRBV6-5
d_call: -
cdr3_nt: TGTGCCAGCAGTTACTCGGAGCGGAACACTGAAGCTTTCTTT
cdr3_aa: CASSYSERNTEAFF

clone_size: -
j_call: TRBJ2-1
v_call: TRBV4-1
d_call: -
cdr3_nt: TGCGCCAGCAGCCAAGATCATGAGGGCATCTACAATGAGCAGTTCTTC
cdr3_aa: CASSQDHEGIYNEQFF

clone_size: -
j_call: TRBJ2-7
v_call: TRBV27
d_call: TRBD1
cdr3_nt: TGTGCCAGCAGTTTAAAGACAGGGATTAACTACGAGCAGTACTTC
cdr3_aa: CASSLKTGINYEQYF

clone_size: -
j_call: TRBJ2-7
v_call: TRBV28
d_call: -
cdr3_nt: TGTGCCAGCAGTTTTTCGGGGATCTACGAGCAGTACTTC
cdr3_aa: CASSFSGIYEQYF

clone_size: -
j_call: TRBJ2-3
v_call: TRBV7-9
d_call: TRBD1
cdr3_nt: TGTGCCAGCAGGAGGACAGGGACAGCAGATACGCAGTATTTT
cdr3_aa: CASRRTGTADTQYF

clone_size: -
j_call: TRBJ1-2
v_call: TRBV27
d_call: -
cdr3_nt: TGTGCCAGCAGTCCGACTCCTGACGAGTACTATGGCTACACCTTC
cdr3_aa: CASSPTPDEYYGYTF

clone_size: -
j_call: TRBJ2-7
v_call: TRBV29-1
d_call: -
cdr3_nt: TGCAGCGTTGCTTCTGTGCAGGGCAGGGCCTCCTACGAGCAGTACTTC
cdr3_aa: CSVASVQGRASYEQYF

clone_size: once
j_call: TRBJ2-4
v_call: TRBV6-4
d_call: TRBD2
cdr3_nt: TGTGCCAGCAGTGACTCGGGAGGGTCAGGCATTCAGTACTTC
cdr3_aa: CASSDSGGSGIQYF

clone_size: -
j_call: TRBJ2-5
v_call: TRBV15
d_call: TRBD2
cdr3_nt: TGTGCCACCAGCAGCTTACTAGCGGGAGGGTTACAAGAGACCCAGTACTTC
cdr3_aa: CATSSLLAGGLQETQYF

clone_size: -
j_call: TRBJ2-7
v_call: TRBV27
d_call: -
cdr3_nt: TGTGCCAGCAGTCTCACCGCAGGGGCAACCTACGAGCAGTACTTC
cdr3_aa: CASSLTAGATYEQYF

clone_size: -
j_call: TRBJ2-1
v_call: TRBV5-1
d_call: -
cdr3_nt: TGCGCCAGCAGATTTTGGCAGGAGGACAATGAGCAGTTCTTC
cdr3_aa: CASRFWQEDNEQFF

clone_size: once
j_call: TRBJ2-1
v_call: TRBV5-1
d_call: -
cdr3_nt: TGCGCCAGCAGCTTGGGACTAGTAAATGAGCAGTTCTTC
cdr3_aa: CASSLGLVNEQFF

clone_size: -
j_call: TRBJ1-2
v_call: TRBV5-4
d_call: -
cdr3_nt: TGTGCCAGCAGCTTGCCCAGAGGCGGCTACACCTTC
cdr3_aa: CASSLPRGGYTF

clone_size: -
j_call: TRBJ1-2
v_call: TRBV27
d_call: -
cdr3_nt: TGTGCCAGCAGATCCAGGGGAGGACTAGGCGGCTACACCTTC
cdr3_aa: CASRSRGGLGGYTF

clone_size: -
j_call: TRBJ1-2
v_call: TRBV27
d_call: -
cdr3_nt: TGTGCCAGCAGTTTATCGAGGTCCGGTGGCTACACCTTC
cdr3_aa: CASSLSRSGGYTF

clone_size: -
j_call: TRBJ2-3
v_call: TRBV2
d_call: TRBD2
cdr3_nt: TGTGCCAGCAACCGGGGGGGCACAGATACGCAGTATTTT
cdr3_aa: CASNRGGTDTQYF